This T cell receptor (beta chain) emerged from a study of technical replicates of blood from a handful of donors. A single count supports this clone. The CDR3 covers 16 residues. CDR1 and CDR2 from the germline V gene are SSHAT and FNYEAQ (reference sequence). Trimming removed 6 bases from V and 4 bases from J, with 21 bases in between. Measured with immunoSEQ multiplex PCR; TCRdb has only the in-frame clones, and not every one. This table has 80,000 to 100,000 clones, roughly 94% appearing once. V gene TRBV7-7 combines with J gene TRBJ2-5, with a weak D call TRBD1 (5 bases). Sequences were obtained from T cells isolated from PBMCs. This receptor was taken from a human donor in good health. CDR3 nucleotides: TGTGCCAGCAGTACAGACACAGGAAACGGCGGAGAGACCCAGTACTTC. It encodes CASSTDTGNGGETQYF.